This is a list of T cell receptor beta chains from one sample in a study of CD8+CD57+ T cells in acquired aplastic anemia. TCRdb recomputed calls from the reads with MiXCR, one row per CDR3 protein. The table lists 260,000 or so distinct CDR3 sequences, approximately 50% of them singletons, with 7% to 9.5% in the top ten. Sequenced: sorted CD4+, CD8+, or CD8+CD57+ T cells (not recorded which) from PBMCs. These receptors were taken from a human donor with aplastic anemia. Each CDR3 is given with its conserved first and last residue. D genes are given only for firm matches. The size of a clone is reported for some rows only, either as once, few or many, or as a class for expanded clones.

D gene	clone size	V gene	J gene	CDR3 protein	CDR3 DNA
TRBD1	NA	TRBV7-8	TRBJ1-1	CASSLGTGRAEAFF	TGTGCCAGCAGCTTAGGGACAGGGAGAGCTGAAGCTTTCTTT
TRBD1	few	TRBV30	TRBJ1-1	CAITGGLNTEAFF	TGTGCTATCACAGGGGGCTTGAACACTGAAGCTTTCTTT
NA	NA	TRBV5-4	TRBJ2-3	CASSFYGSGDTQYF	TGTGCCAGCAGCTTCTACGGGTCCGGAGATACGCAGTATTTT
TRBD1	once	TRBV13	TRBJ2-3	CASSVGQGISNEQYF	TGTGCCAGCAGCGTGGGACAGGGGATCAGTAATGAGCAGTATTTT
NA	many	TRBV9	TRBJ2-2	CASSDRDREEREAGELFF	TGTGCCAGCAGCGACCGGGACAGGGAAGAGCGGGAGGCCGGGGAGCTGTTTTTT
NA	NA	TRBV7-9	TRBJ1-4	CASSSRLAQENEKLFF	TGTGCCAGCAGCTCCCGTCTGGCCCAAGAAAATGAAAAACTGTTTTTT
NA	NA	TRBV12-3/TRBV12-4	TRBJ1-5	CASSSLFWGDSNQPQHF	TGTGCCAGCAGTTCCTTATTTTGGGGGGATAGCAATCAGCCCCAGCATTTT
TRBD2	NA	TRBV4-3	TRBJ2-1	CASSQDLGIAGEPTFYNEQFF	TGCGCCAGCAGCCAAGATCTTGGCATTGCGGGGGAACCCACTTTCTACAATGAGCAGTTCTTC
TRBD1	NA	TRBV7-6	TRBJ1-6	CASRRTGVLQLHNSPLHF	TGTGCCAGCAGGCGGACAGGGGTGTTGCAACTTCATAATTCACCCCTCCACTTT
TRBD1	many	TRBV20-1	TRBJ2-7	CSAYNSRDSPFYEQYF	TGCAGTGCCTATAATTCCCGGGACAGTCCCTTCTACGAGCAGTACTTC
TRBD2	NA	TRBV24-1	TRBJ2-3	CATSDPASGESTDTQYF	TGTGCCACCAGTGACCCTGCTAGCGGGGAGAGCACAGATACGCAGTATTTT
TRBD1	NA	TRBV5-1	TRBJ1-1	CASSATGVILNTEAFF	TGCGCCAGCAGCGCGACAGGGGTCATTCTGAACACTGAAGCTTTCTTT
NA	many	TRBV12-3/TRBV12-4	TRBJ2-1	CASSLAVQGWYEQFF	TGTGCCAGCAGTTTAGCGGTCCAAGGTTGGTATGAGCAGTTCTTC
TRBD2	NA	TRBV10-3	TRBJ2-3	CATALAGGTDTQYF	TGTGCCACCGCCCTAGCGGGGGGAACAGATACGCAGTATTTT
TRBD1	NA	TRBV11-2	TRBJ1-6	CASSLGTGNSPLHF	TGTGCCAGCAGCTTAGGGACAGGGAATTCACCCCTCCACTTT
NA	NA	TRBV29-1	TRBJ1-6	CRDTRGVNNSPLHF	TGCAGAGATACAAGGGGGGTCAACAATTCACCCCTCCACTTT
NA	once	TRBV2	TRBJ2-5	CAAPGHKEETQYF	TGTGCCGCCCCGGGACACAAAGAAGAGACCCAGTACTTC
NA	many	TRBV28	TRBJ2-1	CASSLTGDNEQFF	TGTGCCAGCAGTTTAACCGGGGACAATGAGCAGTTCTTC
TRBD1	few	TRBV14	TRBJ2-7	CASSQKGQNYEQYF	TGTGCCAGCAGCCAAAAGGGACAGAACTACGAGCAGTACTTC
NA	NA	TRBV10-1	TRBJ1-2	CASTRMVTMGCYTF	TGCGCCAGCACAAGAATGGTCACTATGGGATGCTACACCTTC
TRBD2	few	TRBV20-1	TRBJ2-1	CSARDVKGRGWQFF	TGCAGTGCTAGAGATGTGAAGGGGAGGGGATGGCAGTTCTTC
NA	many	TRBV19	TRBJ1-4	CASRAGRATNEKLFF	TGTGCCAGTAGGGCCGGTCGTGCAACTAATGAAAAACTGTTTTTT
TRBD1	NA	TRBV2	TRBJ1-1	CASIRDRMNTEAFF	TGTGCCAGCATCCGGGACAGGATGAACACTGAAGCTTTCTTT
NA	NA	TRBV7-9	TRBJ2-3	CASSSSRNRVNSTDTQYF	TGTGCCAGCAGCTCATCCAGAAACAGGGTGAACAGCACAGATACGCAGTATTTT
NA	few	TRBV6-2/TRBV6-3	TRBJ1-4	CASSALDRSDEKLFF	TGTGCCAGCAGTGCCCTCGACAGGTCGGATGAAAAACTGTTTTTT
TRBD1	many	TRBV6-6	TRBJ2-3	CASRSGTGGADTQYF	TGTGCCAGCAGATCCGGGACAGGGGGCGCAGATACGCAGTATTTT
TRBD1	NA	TRBV7-9	TRBJ1-2	CAWSAGTSGTGDDYTF	TGTGCCTGGAGTGCCGGGACTAGCGGGACAGGGGATGACTACACCTTC
NA	NA	TRBV7-4	TRBJ2-7	CASSLLPKYEQYF	TGTGCCAGCAGCTTACTACCAAAATACGAGCAGTACTTC
TRBD1	NA	TRBV7-3	TRBJ2-2	CASSLRQGGGGELFF	TGTGCCAGCAGCTTGAGACAGGGTGGTGGCGGGGAGCTGTTTTTT
NA	many	TRBV27	TRBJ2-3	CASSTRGRTDTQYF	TGTGCCAGCAGTACCCGGGGGCGCACAGATACGCAGTATTTT
NA	few	TRBV7-3	TRBJ2-6	CASSFQDSGANVLTF	TGTGCCAGCAGCTTCCAGGACTCTGGGGCCAACGTCCTGACTTTC
NA	NA	TRBV7-2	TRBJ1-6	CASSLVRDSPLHF	TGTGCCAGCAGCTTAGTGCGCGATTCACCCCTCCACTTT
TRBD1	NA	TRBV9	TRBJ1-6	CASSERGQTNSPLHF	TGTGCCAGCAGCGAGAGGGGACAGACTAATTCACCCCTCCACTTT
NA	NA	TRBV29-1	TRBJ1-1	CSVLRGVMNTEAFF	TGCAGCGTTTTAAGGGGCGTGATGAACACTGAAGCTTTCTTT
NA	many	TRBV5-5	TRBJ2-2	CASSSSRDTGELFF	TGTGCCAGCAGCTCTTCCAGGGATACCGGGGAGCTGTTTTTT
NA	many	TRBV28	TRBJ1-5	CASSLLQGGNQPQHF	TGTGCCAGCAGTTTACTACAGGGTGGTAATCAGCCCCAGCATTTT
TRBD1	once	TRBV7-2	TRBJ1-1	CASSLGVGQMNTEAFF	TGTGCCAGCAGCTTAGGTGTGGGACAGATGAACACTGAAGCTTTCTTT
NA	many	TRBV19	TRBJ2-7	CASSIGVPEDYEQYF	TGTGCCAGTAGTATTGGGGTGCCAGAAGACTACGAGCAGTACTTC
NA	few	TRBV6-1	TRBJ2-7	CACKGYSEAGEQYF	TGTGCCTGCAAGGGGTATAGCGAGGCCGGCGAGCAGTACTTC
TRBD1	NA	TRBV24-1	TRBJ2-1	CATSDLSTGDPQNPINEQFF	TGTGCCACCAGTGATTTAAGCACAGGGGACCCCCAGAATCCCATCAATGAGCAGTTCTTC
TRBD2	NA	TRBV20-1	TRBJ2-3	CSASRREGAEDTQYF	TGCAGTGCCTCGAGGCGGGAGGGTGCTGAAGATACGCAGTATTTT
NA	NA	TRBV15	TRBJ1-1	CATSRVGGTEAFF	TGTGCCACCAGCAGAGTTGGCGGGACTGAAGCTTTCTTT
NA	NA	TRBV9	TRBJ2-1	CASSGLQIGGLDEQFF	TGTGCCAGCAGCGGCCTTCAAATAGGGGGGCTGGATGAGCAGTTCTTC